The 11 T cell receptor beta chains reported below all come from one sample, sequenced in a study of blood T cells in healthy people across ages (dated by TCRdb to between 2015 and 2016). Libraries came from 5' RACE. The run used an Illumina HiSeq 2500. A second 7 to 11 cycle PCR used a sample-barcoded 5' primer and a J-beta primer mix. TCRdb redid the processing of the public reads, applying fastp at Q25 and MiXCR, and retained in-frame beta chains. Rows with one shared CDR3 protein collapse into an entry with the most common genes and DNA. The sample includes roughly 650,000 distinct CDR3 sequences, with approximately 29% observed a single time. 15% to 17% of the sample is in the top ten clones. The sample was blood. Receptor source: a woman older than 75 in good health. Donor details come from another sample of the same person, matched by shared clones.

V and J are TRBV20-1 and TRBJ2-5; 8 bases are shared with TRBD2. Per germline, CDR1 DFQATT and CDR2 SNEGSKA (reference sequence). The CDR3 spans 14 residues. For the CDR3, the DNA is TGCAGCGCAACGCCGGGACTAGGGACCGGGACCCAGTACTTC. It codes for CSATPGLGTGTQYF.

V gene TRBV20-1 combines with J gene TRBJ2-1, with 11 bases identical to TRBD2. CDR1 is DFQATT, CDR2 SNEGSKA, per germline (reference sequence). The CDR3 spans 13 residues. Trimming removed 5 bases from V and 6 bases from J; junction bases left unmatched: 3. The CDR3 DNA is TGCAGTGCTCAGACTAGCGGGGTCAATGAGCAGTTCTTC. As protein: CSAQTSGVNEQFF.

This rearrangement joins TRBV30 to TRBJ1-2, with a possible D match to TRBD1 (6 bases). The germline gives CDR1 GTSNPN, CDR2 SVGIG (reference sequence). Trimming cost V 2 bases and J 7 bases, with 20 bases left between them. This CDR3 region has 15 residues. The CDR3 DNA sequence: TGTGCCTGGAGTAAGAAGCTTACAGGGTCTGGTGGCTACACCTTC. Its translation: CAWSKKLTGSGGYTF.

The chain links TRBV14 to TRBJ1-2; no definite D call. The V end lost 1 base, the J end lost 4 bases, and 13 bases lay between the germline ends. In germline, CDR1 is SGHDN, CDR2 FVKESK. The CDR3 spans 15 residues. Written as DNA, the CDR3 is TGTGCCAGCAGCCAAGGGAAAGGGAGGAGCTATGGCTACACCTTC. Encoded protein: CASSQGKGRSYGYTF.

The chain links TRBV5-6 to TRBJ2-5; 7 bases line up with TRBD1. V shed 2 bases and J 5 bases; nucleotides not matched to a gene: 6. CDR1 SGHDT and CDR2 YYEEEE come from the germline V gene. The length of the CDR3 is 14 residues. CDR3 in DNA: TGTGCCAGCAGCTTCAGACAGGGAAAGGAGACCCAGTACTTC. Its translation: CASSFRQGKETQYF.

This clonotype was seen many times. The genes are TRBV7-2 and TRBJ2-7; TRBD2 might be the D (5 bases). Trimming cost V 4 bases and J 6 bases, with 16 bases left between them. The CDR3 spans 14 residues. Germline V gene sequence: CDR1 SGHTA, CDR2 FQGNSA. The CDR3 DNA reads TGTGCCAGCAGCTCCGCCGAGCCGGAGGTCGAGCAGTACTTC. It codes for CASSSAEPEVEQYF. The full variable domain, in which reference TRBV7-2 and TRBJ2-7 provide the parts outside the CDR3, is GAGVSQSPSNKVTEKGKDVELRCDPISGHTALYWYRQSLGQGLEFLIYFQGNSAPDKSGLPSDRFSAERTGGSVSTLTIQRTQQEDSAVYLCASSSAEPEVEQYFGPGTRLTVT.

A word on this clonotype: A much larger clone is a single base away; this may be a read error. The V call is TRBV4-1, the J call TRBJ1-4; D perhaps matches TRBD1 (5 bases). Germline values: CDR1 MGHRA, CDR2 YSYEKL. CDR3 size: 15 residues. The germline V and J ends were trimmed by 1 base and 8 bases, with 14 bases remaining between them. In DNA, the CDR3 is TGCGCCAGCAGCCAAGCCCCAGGGTATGGAGAAAAACTGTTTTTT. Encoded protein: CASSQAPGYGEKLFF.

This clonotype was counted only a few times. The chain has TRBV27 and TRBJ1-6, with D maybe TRBD1 (5 bases). Germline assignment: CDR1 MNHEY and CDR2 SMNVEV (reference sequence). V lost 8 bases and J lost 9, with 17 bases in between. The CDR3 extends over 14 amino acids. CDR3 residues: CASRRDFPGSPLHF. In DNA form, the CDR3 reads TGTGCCAGCCGTCGGGACTTTCCGGGTTCACCCCTCCACTTT.

This clonotype was picked up many times. This chain connects TRBV2 to TRBJ1-2; D unresolved. This CDR3 is built from 11 residues. Trimming left V 4 bases short and J 7 bases short, with 7 bases between. Looked up from germline, CDR1 is SNHLY and CDR2 is FYNNEI. The DNA of the CDR3 is TGTGCCAGCAGTGGGCGGGGTGGCTACACCTTC. It encodes CASSGRGGYTF. Variable domain in full (rest from reference TRBV2 and TRBJ1-2): EPEVTQTPSHQVTQMGQEVILRCVPISNHLYFYWYRQILGQKVEFLVSFYNNEISEKSEIFDDQFSVERPDGSNFTLKIRSTKLEDSAMYFCASSGRGGYTFGSGTRLTVV.

The chain links TRBV6-1 to TRBJ1-5; D remains ambiguous. Germline V CDR1 and CDR2: MNHNS, SASEGT. Trimming stripped 6 bases from V and 5 bases from J, with 17 bases between. This CDR3 contains 15 residues. CDR3 region: CASRLALEGYQPQHF. The CDR3 DNA reads as TGTGCCAGCAGGCTCGCCCTAGAGGGTTATCAGCCCCAGCATTTT.

This rearrangement joins TRBV7-8 to TRBJ2-5; the D gene is possibly TRBD2 (6 bases). The germline CDR1 and CDR2 sequences are SGHVS and FQNEAQ. Between the trimmed V and J ends, which lost 0 bases and 14 bases, there was a span of 16 bases. The CDR3 sequence is 13 residues long. This CDR3 reads CASSLAEGYEHYF. CDR3 DNA sequence: TGTGCCAGCAGCTTAGCGGAGGGCTACGAGCATTACTTC. The whole variable domain, filled in from reference TRBV7-8 and TRBJ2-5, reads GAGVSQSPRYKVAKRGQDVALRCDPISGHVSLFWYQQALGQGPEFLTYFQNEAQLDKSGLPSDRFFAERPEGSVSTLKIQRTQQEDSAVYLCASSLAEGYEHYFGPGTRLLVL.